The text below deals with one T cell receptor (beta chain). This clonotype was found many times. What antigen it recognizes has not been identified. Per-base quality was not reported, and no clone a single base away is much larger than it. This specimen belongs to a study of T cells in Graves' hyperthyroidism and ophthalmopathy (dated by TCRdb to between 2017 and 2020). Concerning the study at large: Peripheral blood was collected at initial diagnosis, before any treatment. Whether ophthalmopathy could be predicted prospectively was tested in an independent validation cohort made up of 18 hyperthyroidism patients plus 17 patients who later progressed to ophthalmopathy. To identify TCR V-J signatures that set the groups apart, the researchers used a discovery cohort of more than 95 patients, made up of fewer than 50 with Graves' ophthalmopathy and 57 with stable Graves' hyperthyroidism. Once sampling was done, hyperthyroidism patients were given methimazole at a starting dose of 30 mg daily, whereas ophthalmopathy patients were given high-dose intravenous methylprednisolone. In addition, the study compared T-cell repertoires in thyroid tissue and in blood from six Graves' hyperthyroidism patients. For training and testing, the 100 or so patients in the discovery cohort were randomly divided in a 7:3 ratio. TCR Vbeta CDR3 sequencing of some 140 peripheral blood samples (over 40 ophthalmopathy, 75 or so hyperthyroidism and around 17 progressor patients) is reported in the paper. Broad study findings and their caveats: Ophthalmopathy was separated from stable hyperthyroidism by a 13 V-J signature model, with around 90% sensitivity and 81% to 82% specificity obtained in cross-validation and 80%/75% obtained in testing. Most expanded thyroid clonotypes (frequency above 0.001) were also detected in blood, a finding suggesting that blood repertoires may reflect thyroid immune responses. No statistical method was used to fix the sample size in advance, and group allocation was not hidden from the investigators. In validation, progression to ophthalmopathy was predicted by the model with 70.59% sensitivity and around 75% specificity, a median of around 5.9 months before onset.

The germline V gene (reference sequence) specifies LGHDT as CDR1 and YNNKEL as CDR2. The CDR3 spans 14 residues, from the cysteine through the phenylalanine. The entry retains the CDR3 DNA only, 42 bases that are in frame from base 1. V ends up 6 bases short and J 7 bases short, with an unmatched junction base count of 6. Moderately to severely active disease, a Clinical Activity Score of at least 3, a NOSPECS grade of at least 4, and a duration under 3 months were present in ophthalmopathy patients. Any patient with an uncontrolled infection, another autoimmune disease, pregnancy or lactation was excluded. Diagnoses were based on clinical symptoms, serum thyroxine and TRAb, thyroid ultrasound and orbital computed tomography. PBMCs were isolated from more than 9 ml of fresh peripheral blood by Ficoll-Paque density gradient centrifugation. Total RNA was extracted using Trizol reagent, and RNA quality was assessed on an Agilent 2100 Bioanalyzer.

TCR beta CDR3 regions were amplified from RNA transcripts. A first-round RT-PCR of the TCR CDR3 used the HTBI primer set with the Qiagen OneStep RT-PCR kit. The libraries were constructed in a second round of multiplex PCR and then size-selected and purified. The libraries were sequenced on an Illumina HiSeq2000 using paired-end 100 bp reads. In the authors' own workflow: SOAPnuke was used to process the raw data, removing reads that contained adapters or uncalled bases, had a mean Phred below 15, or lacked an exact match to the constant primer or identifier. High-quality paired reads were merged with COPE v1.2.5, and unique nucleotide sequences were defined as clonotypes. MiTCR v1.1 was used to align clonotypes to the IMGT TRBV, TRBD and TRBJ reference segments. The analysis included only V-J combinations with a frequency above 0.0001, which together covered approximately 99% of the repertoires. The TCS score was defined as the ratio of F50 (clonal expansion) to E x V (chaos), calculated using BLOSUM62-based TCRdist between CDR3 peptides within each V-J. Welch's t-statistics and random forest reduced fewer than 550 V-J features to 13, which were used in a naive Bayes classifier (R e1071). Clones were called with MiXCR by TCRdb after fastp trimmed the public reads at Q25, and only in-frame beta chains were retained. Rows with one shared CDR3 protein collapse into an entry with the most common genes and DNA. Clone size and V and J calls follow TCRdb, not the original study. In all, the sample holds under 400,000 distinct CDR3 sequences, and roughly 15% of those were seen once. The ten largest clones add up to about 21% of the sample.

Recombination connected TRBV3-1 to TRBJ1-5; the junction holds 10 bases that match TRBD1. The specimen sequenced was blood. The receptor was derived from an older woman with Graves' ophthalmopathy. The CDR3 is CASSHGTGDQPQHF. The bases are TGTGCCAGCAGTCACGGGACAGGGGACCAGCCCCAGCATTTT.